The next 29 T cell receptor beta chains were all read from a single sample in a study of blood T cell repertoires in COVID-19. TCRdb's copy holds only in-frame clones and misses some; the assay was immunoSEQ multiplex PCR. The sample lists around 97,000 clones, approximately 87% occurring once. Input material: peripheral blood. Source of these receptors: a human donor in a cohort sampled during active or convalescent COVID-19.

The J gene is TRBJ1-4, the V gene TRBV5-1; TRBD1 is a possible D gene (5 bases). Germline CDR1 reads SGHRS; CDR2 reads YFSETQ. This CDR3 is 16 amino acids long. V was clipped by 4 bases and J by 10 bases, with 23 bases between them. In nucleotides, the CDR3 is TGCGCCAGCAGCGTGGGACTCTCCGACTTCGCGGGAAAACTGTTTTTT. Translating it yields CASSVGLSDFAGKLFF.

This clone came up a few times. The chain combines TRBV5-6 with TRBJ2-7; 11 positions agree with TRBD1. In germline, CDR1 is SGHDT, CDR2 YYEEEE. The CDR3 totals 15 residues. The J segment lost 4 bases and the V segment lost 4 bases, leaving 7 bases of the junction unmatched. The CDR3 is CASSLWDRGYYEQYF. The CDR3 nucleotides read TGTGCCAGCAGCCTATGGGACAGGGGGTATTACGAGCAGTACTTC.

The table lists this clone with a few counts. This chain joins TRBV24-1 and TRBJ2-3; weak D call: TRBD1 (5 bases). Trimming cost V 4 bases and J 6 bases, with 13 bases left between them. Looked up from germline, CDR1 is KGHDR and CDR2 is SFDVKD. This CDR3 is built from 14 residues. CDR3 coding DNA: TGTGCCACCAGTGAGACAGCAAGGTCGGATACGCAGTATTTT. Residues: CATSETARSDTQYF.

The chain carries TRBV7-9 and TRBJ1-2; TRBD1 matches 9 bases. CDR1 SEHNR and CDR2 FQNEAQ come from the germline V gene (reference sequence). The CDR3 sequence is 16 residues long. J lost 6 bases, V lost 1 base, and 9 bases had no gene match. CDR3 region: CASSLGSVQGADGYTF. The CDR3 nucleotides are TGTGCCAGCAGCTTAGGCTCCGTACAGGGGGCAGATGGCTACACCTTC.

The CDR3 sequence is CASSPQGASYTEAFF. The CDR3 nucleotides are TGTGCCAGCAGTCCACAGGGGGCTTCGTACACTGAAGCTTTCTTT. The rearrangement links TRBV27 to TRBJ1-1; 9 bases agree with TRBD1. CDR1 MNHEY and CDR2 SMNVEV come from the germline V gene (reference sequence). V trimming: 5 bases; J trimming: 3 bases; junction bases outside the gene matches: 7. The CDR3 runs 15 residues.

The chain uses TRBV6-5 and TRBJ1-2, with D perhaps matching TRBD1 (6 bases). CDR1 and CDR2 (germline): MNHEY, SVGAGI. This CDR3 comprises 11 residues. Trimming cost V 8 bases and J 5 bases, with 9 bases left between them. CDR3 coding DNA: TGTGCCAGCCATCAGGGGTATGGCTACACCTTC. This gives the protein CASHQGYGYTF.

The V gene is TRBV5-1, the J gene TRBJ1-6; D may be TRBD1 (6 bases). V dropped 0 bases and J dropped 9 bases, with 13 bases sitting between them. CDR3 length: 15 amino acids. Per the germline V gene, CDR1 is SGHRS and CDR2 is YFSETQ. The CDR3 bases are TGCGCCAGCAGCTTGGCCTCAGGGGTGGCTTCACCCCTCCACTTT. This translates into CASSLASGVASPLHF.

This chain uses TRBV9 with TRBJ2-3; 12 bases align to TRBD1. This CDR3 spans 16 amino acids. The V gene end was trimmed by 4 bases and the J gene end by 2 bases; junction bases not matched to a gene: 5. Germline CDR1 and CDR2: SGDLS and YYNGEE. As DNA, the CDR3 is TGTGCCAGCAGCCCAACGGGACAGGGGGCCACAGATACGCAGTATTTT. Its protein product is CASSPTGQGATDTQYF.

The V gene is TRBV27, the J gene TRBJ2-3, with 9 bases aligning to TRBD1. Per the germline V gene, CDR1 is MNHEY and CDR2 is SMNVEV (reference sequence). Losses at the gene ends were 6 bases for V and 5 bases for J; bases not matched to a gene: 6. CDR3 length equals 14 residues. The CDR3 nucleotides are TGTGCCAGCAGGTCCACAGGGGGCGTAGATACGCAGTATTTT. Protein product: CASRSTGGVDTQYF.

The genes are TRBV7-6 and TRBJ2-7, with 16 bases aligning to TRBD2. Trimming removed 1 base from V and 4 bases from J; junction bases left unmatched: 13. Germline loops: CDR1 SGHVS, CDR2 FNYEAQ. CDR3 length equals 20 residues. This CDR3 reads CASSLGTGTSGGGFGYEQYF. The CDR3 DNA follows: TGTGCCAGCAGCTTAGGGACCGGGACTAGCGGGGGGGGTTTCGGATACGAGCAGTACTTC.

This clone was seen a single time. J is TRBJ1-5 and V is TRBV29-1, with 8 bases fitting TRBD1. Germline V gene data show CDR1 as SQVTM and CDR2 as ANQGSEA. Trimming took 6 bases from V and 3 from J; bases not matched to a gene: 4. The CDR3 is 13 amino acids. CDR3 amino acids: CSVRGQDNQPQHF. The CDR3 DNA is TGCAGCGTCAGGGGACAGGACAATCAGCCCCAGCATTTT.

A few counts support this clone. The chain joins TRBV28 to TRBJ1-4; 7 bases align to TRBD1. The CDR3 contains 14 residues. The J segment lost 8 bases and the V segment lost 4 bases, leaving 7 bases of the junction unmatched. Germline CDR1 is MDHEN and CDR2 is SYDVKM. CDR3 amino acids: CASSYRGFREKLFF. The DNA of the CDR3 is TGTGCCAGCAGTTACAGGGGTTTCAGGGAAAAACTGTTTTTT.

The chain joins TRBV4-2 to TRBJ1-2; 7 bases align to TRBD1. The CDR3 sequence is 12 residues long. Germline V gene lookup returns CDR1 LGHNA and CDR2 YNFKEQ. Germline trimming cut 5 bases from V and 7 bases from J; bases unmatched to any gene: 4. In DNA form, the CDR3 reads TGTGCCAGCAGCAATCGACAGGGTGGCTACACCTTC. Protein sequence: CASSNRQGGYTF.

V and J are TRBV7-3 and TRBJ2-1; D perhaps matches TRBD2 (7 bases). The CDR3 sequence is 13 residues long. The germline V and J ends were trimmed by 4 bases and 9 bases, with 13 bases remaining between them. Germline V lookup: CDR1 SGHTA, CDR2 FQGTGA. The CDR3 sequence is CASSSRGAGEQFF. In DNA, the CDR3 is TGTGCCAGCAGCTCCCGGGGGGCTGGTGAGCAGTTCTTC.

V usage is TRBV7-2 and J usage is TRBJ1-6; no firm D call. The CDR3 totals 15 residues. In germline, CDR1 is SGHTA, CDR2 FQGNSA. Trimming pared 3 bases from V and 7 bases from J, leaving 13 bases between. The CDR3 DNA reads TGTGCCAGCAGCTTTCGGCGCTGGGAGAATTCACCCCTCCACTTT. It specifies CASSFRRWENSPLHF.

CDR3 nucleotides: TGTGCCAGCAGCCCGGGATCGAAGAAGACTGAAGCTTTCTTT. Encoded protein: CASSPGSKKTEAFF. V gene TRBV7-8 combines with J gene TRBJ1-1; D gene unclear. CDR1 SGHVS and CDR2 FQNEAQ come from the germline V gene. The CDR3 loop spans 14 amino acids. Trimming removed 5 bases at V and 5 bases at J, with 15 bases between. Combining the CDR3 with reference TRBV7-8 and TRBJ1-1 gives the whole variable domain GAGVSQSPRYKVAKRGQDVALRCDPISGHVSLFWYQQALGQGPEFLTYFQNEAQLDKSGLPSDRFFAERPEGSVSTLKIQRTQQEDSAVYLCASSPGSKKTEAFFGQGTRLTVV.

Points on this clone: An end of the junction does not agree with germline; a read error may underlie this. CDR3: CASSIAGPRRDTQYF. CDR3 in DNA: TGTGCCAGCAGCATAGCGGGGCCCCGACGGGATACGCAGTATTTT. V usage is TRBV7-7 and J usage is TRBJ2-3; TRBD2 agrees at 8 bases. This CDR3 comprises 15 residues. CDR1 is SSHAT and CDR2 is FNYEAQ in the germline V gene (reference sequence).

This chain links TRBV29-1 with TRBJ1-2; D is unclear. The CDR3 sequence is 13 residues long. Trimming left V 3 bases short and J 6 bases short, with 14 bases between. Germline V gene lookup returns CDR1 SQVTM and CDR2 ANQGSEA. CDR3 sequence reads: CSVDPQAEDGYTF. CDR3 nucleotides: TGCAGCGTTGACCCCCAGGCGGAGGATGGCTACACCTTC.

The chain joins TRBV11-2 to TRBJ2-7; D perhaps matches TRBD2 (5 bases). The germline V gene encodes CDR1 SGHAT and CDR2 FQNNGV. V dropped 0 bases and J dropped 2 bases, with 17 bases sitting between them. This CDR3 contains 17 residues. The CDR3 loop is CASSLEGSGLTAYEQYF. The CDR3 region has the DNA TGTGCCAGCAGCTTAGAAGGGTCCGGACTCACGGCCTACGAGCAGTACTTC.

The chain has TRBV4-3 and TRBJ1-2; D possibly corresponds to TRBD1 (6 bases). CDR1 LGHNA and CDR2 YSLEER come from the germline V gene. Trimming removed 1 base from V and 6 bases from J, with 9 bases in between. The CDR3 sequence is 13 residues long. The CDR3 DNA sequence: TGCGCCAGCAGCCAAGGAGCAGGGGATGGCTACACCTTC. Translation gives CASSQGAGDGYTF.

The V and J genes are TRBV5-1 and TRBJ2-2; D ambiguous. CDR1 SGHRS and CDR2 YFSETQ come from the germline V gene. The CDR3 totals 16 residues. Trimming shortened V by 0 bases and J by 1 base, and 10 bases separated the two germline ends. The DNA for the CDR3 is TGCGCCAGCAGCTTGGAGGTGACACTGAACACCGGGGAGCTGTTTTTT. It codes for CASSLEVTLNTGELFF.

The chain carries TRBV6-2 or TRBV6-3 and TRBJ2-2, with TRBD1 matching 8 bases. Germline lookup yields CDR1 MNHEY and CDR2 SVGEGT. This CDR3 comprises 14 residues. V lost 7 bases, J lost 5 bases, and 6 bases stayed unmatched. In nucleotides, the CDR3 is TGTGCCAGCAACCCGACAGGGGCGACCGGGGAGCTGTTTTTT. Protein product: CASNPTGATGELFF.

This sequence joins TRBV5-4 and TRBJ2-5, with a possible D match to TRBD1 (6 bases). V lost 0 bases and J 2 bases, leaving 11 bases between the germline ends. The CDR3 extends over 15 amino acids. The V gene's germline CDR1 is SGHNT and CDR2 YYREEE (reference sequence). Here the CDR3 DNA reads TGTGCCAGCAGCTTGGCCAGGGGTCTGCAAGAGACCCAGTACTTC. It translates to CASSLARGLQETQYF.

This clone has a single count. The rearrangement joins TRBV7-2 to TRBJ1-4; D uncertain. V shed 1 base and J shed 0 bases, with 6 bases lying between them. Germline CDR1 reads SGHTA; CDR2 reads FQGNSA. The CDR3 extends over 15 amino acids. The CDR3 sequence: CASSLGEATNEKLFF. CDR3 DNA: TGTGCCAGCAGCTTAGGAGAGGCAACTAATGAAAAACTGTTTTTT.

In this sample, this clone turned up once. The genes are TRBV7-9 and TRBJ1-3; TRBD1 agrees at 10 bases. Germline V gene data show CDR1 as SEHNR and CDR2 as FQNEAQ (reference sequence). The junction had 3 bases not matched to a gene; V was cut back by 5 bases and J by 2 bases. The CDR3 totals 15 residues. The chain's CDR3 is CASSPGQGAGNTIYF. CDR3 nucleotides: TGTGCCAGCAGCCCCGGACAGGGGGCTGGAAACACCATATATTTT.

The chain carries TRBV28 and TRBJ1-5; possible D gene TRBD1, 5 bases. CDR3 length: 15 amino acids. Looked up from germline, CDR1 is MDHEN and CDR2 is SYDVKM. The germline V and J ends were trimmed by 3 bases and 2 bases, with 11 bases remaining between them. The CDR3 coding sequence is TGTGCCAGCAGTTTTCAGTGGGGCGGCAATCAGCCCCAGCATTTT. It translates to CASSFQWGGNQPQHF.

This clone was counted a single time. The rearrangement links TRBV5-4 to TRBJ2-3; TRBD2 is a possible D gene (6 bases). The V gene's germline CDR1 is SGHNT and CDR2 YYREEE (reference sequence). This CDR3 has 16 amino acids. V was cut by 7 bases and J by 4 bases, with 22 bases left in between. Here the CDR3 DNA reads TGTGCCAGCGAAGTGATGGCGGGGATCAACCCAGATACGCAGTATTTT. This gives the protein CASEVMAGINPDTQYF. The full variable domain, with the rest looked up from reference TRBV5-4 and TRBJ2-3, is ETGVTQSPTHLIKTRGQQVTLRCSSQSGHNTVSWYQQALGQGPQFIFQYYREEENGRGNFPPRFSGLQFPNYSSELNVNALELDDSALYLCASEVMAGINPDTQYFGPGTRLTVL.

This rearrangement joins TRBV12-5 to TRBJ2-5; tentatively, D is TRBD1 (6 bases). The CDR3 extends over 15 amino acids. Looked up from germline, CDR1 is LGHNT and CDR2 is FRNRAP. Trimming shortened V by 5 bases and J by 5 bases, and 18 bases separated the two germline ends. CDR3 region: CASGERQVWGETQYF. The CDR3 nucleotides read TGTGCTAGTGGTGAAAGACAGGTCTGGGGGGAGACCCAGTACTTC. Full variable domain (rest looked up from reference TRBV12-5 and TRBJ2-5): DARVTQTPRHKVTEMGQEVTMRCQPILGHNTVFWYRQTMMQGLELLAYFRNRAPLDDSGMPKDRFSAEMPDATLATLKIQPSEPRDSAVYFCASGERQVWGETQYFGPGTRLLVL.

This clone is a singleton in its sample. The V call is TRBV2, the J call TRBJ1-1; D not certain. The germline V gene has CDR1 SNHLY and CDR2 FYNNEI. V was trimmed by 4 bases and J by 5 bases, leaving 14 bases between them. The CDR3 length is 14 residues. CDR3 nucleotides: TGTGCCAGCAGTGTAGTCGGGGAAGTAACTGAAGCTTTCTTT. It codes for CASSVVGEVTEAFF.